The 2 T cell receptor beta chains reported below all come from one sample, sequenced in a study of T cell repertoires in cytomegalovirus infection. TCRdb re-called the reads through MiXCR, storing one row per CDR3 protein. The sample gives about 830,000 distinct CDR3 sequences, approximately 30% of which show up once; roughly an eighth is in the top ten. Antigen specificity for these receptors is unknown. The sample was cultured CD8+ T cells from PBMCs, taken from culture after CMV antigen stimulation. The receptors come from a human donor in good health (CMV status not recorded). Some clones in this sample may be carry-over from other donors' samples.

The V gene is TRBV2, the J gene TRBJ1-5; a weak D match, TRBD1 (5 bases). V lost 5 bases and J 3 bases, leaving 20 bases between the germline ends. The CDR3 has 17 amino acids. Germline V gene lookup returns CDR1 SNHLY and CDR2 FYNNEI. The CDR3 sequence: CASSRTGAIGDNQPQHF. CDR3 sequence (DNA): TGTGCCAGCAGTAGAACCGGGGCCATAGGGGACAATCAGCCCCAGCATTTT. Full variable domain (missing parts from reference TRBV2 and TRBJ1-5): EPEVTQTPSHQVTQMGQEVILRCVPISNHLYFYWYRQILGQKVEFLVSFYNNEISEKSEIFDDQFSVERPDGSNFTLKIRSTKLEDSAMYFCASSRTGAIGDNQPQHFGDGTRLSIL.

The V call is TRBV5-1, the J call TRBJ2-1, with D maybe TRBD2 (7 bases). This CDR3 contains 13 residues. Germline V gene sequence: CDR1 SGHRS, CDR2 YFSETQ. CDR3 DNA sequence: TGCGCATCGTACGGGGGGCACTACAATGAGCAGTTCTTC. Translating gives CASYGGHYNEQFF.